Detailed here is one T cell receptor (beta chain). This clone was seen a few times. Its antigen is still unknown. The sample holds no much larger clone one base away, and base qualities are not on file. These data originate in a study of blood T cell repertoires in COVID-19 (dated by TCRdb to the early 2020s). Turning to the overall study: Samples covering the acute and convalescent phases of COVID-19 were provided by collaborators in the United States, Italy and Spain. Sample metadata almost always included a de-identified subject ID, COVID-19 status, age in years and sex. Samples came from the ongoing ImmuneRACE study (first 160 participants) plus 1,254 subjects from 6 global collaborators. Where HLA class I and class II types were available, the types were taken from metadata supplied by the sample provider, not from assay-based typing. The material from the prospective study consisted of cDNA or gDNA derived from T cells, B-cell-depleted T cells, or PBMCs. The repertoires were released in a freely available public database meant as a resource for research on the immune response to SARS-CoV-2. Subjects who had been exposed to COVID-19, were actively infected with it, or had recovered from it provided the deeply sampled blood TCRbeta repertoires that made up the dataset. What the work shows at the level of the full study, not this receptor alone: The quantity of clinical and demographic metadata differed by source and by participant and was supplied without curation.

The immunoSEQ Assay, a bias-controlled multiplex PCR, was used to amplify TCRbeta CDR3 regions from genomic DNA. Concerning the study's data processing: Within the assay, amplification of reference gene primers was used to estimate how many nucleated cells each sample contained. To quantify the absolute abundance of each unique TCRbeta CDR3 rearrangement, sequence reads were collapsed and filtered. For each sample, productive Simpson clonality was calculated as the square root of Simpson's diversity index over productive rearrangements. TCRdb holds this immuneACCESS table with in-frame rearrangements only. Some clones are missing; in checked studies, unresolved V genes explain under half, and the rest has no known cause. V, J and clone size were drawn from that table, and D and trimming were deduced from the DNA. In this sample the table shows around 200,000 clones, 85% to 90% of which occur a single time. The ten largest clones capture roughly 2.4% of the sample.

Participants in the prospective study were enrolled through a virtual design, were aged roughly 18 to 100 years, and lived in under 25 United States geographic areas. To assign participants to cohorts, the prospective study relied on clinical history that participants themselves reported in a screening survey and a study questionnaire. In the prospective study, whole blood, serum and a nasopharyngeal or oropharyngeal swab were collected from each participant by mobile phlebotomists. Over a roughly 2-month period, participants in the prospective study had the option of providing additional blood draws and questionnaires. Before DNA extraction, prospective study blood samples were shipped either frozen or at room temperature. Clipping removes 5 bases from V and 8 bases from J, with 17 as the unmatched junction base count. The CDR1 and CDR2 encoded by the germline V gene are SQVTM and ANQGSEA. The CDR3 runs 16 amino acids, cysteine and phenylalanine included. Left in the record is the CDR3 DNA by itself, 48 bases read in frame from the first base.

The rearrangement joined TRBV29-1 to TRBJ1-2, and 10 junction bases match TRBD1. The sample comprised PBMCs or T cells enriched from blood (not recorded which). This receptor was obtained from a woman between 40 and 50 years old with acute COVID-19. DNA sequence: TGCAGCGTTTCTTCGACCGGCGGGACAGGGGTTGCCGGCTACACCTTC. This encodes CSVSSTGGTGVAGYTF.